This T cell receptor beta chain comes out of a study of blood T cell repertoires in COVID-19. Study background: Specimens from acute and convalescent COVID-19 originated in the United States, Italy and Spain. Sample material is recorded as cDNA or gDNA derived from T cells, B-cell-depleted T cells, or PBMCs.

Individuals aged about 18 to 90 years were recruited from 24 US areas. In germline, CDR1 is LGHNA, CDR2 YSLEER. The CDR3 has 14 amino acids. Trimming left V 0 bases short and J 7 bases short, with 7 bases between. In the authors' methods: Scientists estimated how many nucleated cells there were by amplifying reference gene primers. Profiled with immunoSEQ multiplex PCR; TCRdb holds only in-frame clones, not every one. The D gene and trimming were derived from the DNA, and the V and J assignments and clone size from that table. The sample carries almost 250,000 clones, 85% recorded once. Sequenced: PBMCs or T cells enriched from blood (not recorded which). This clonotype was obtained from a woman between 45 and 60 years old with acute COVID-19. This chain links TRBV4-3 with TRBJ1-6; no clear D. The CDR3 coding sequence is TGCGCCAGCAGCCAAGACACGGGGAATTCACCCCTCCACTTT. Translating it yields CASSQDTGNSPLHF.